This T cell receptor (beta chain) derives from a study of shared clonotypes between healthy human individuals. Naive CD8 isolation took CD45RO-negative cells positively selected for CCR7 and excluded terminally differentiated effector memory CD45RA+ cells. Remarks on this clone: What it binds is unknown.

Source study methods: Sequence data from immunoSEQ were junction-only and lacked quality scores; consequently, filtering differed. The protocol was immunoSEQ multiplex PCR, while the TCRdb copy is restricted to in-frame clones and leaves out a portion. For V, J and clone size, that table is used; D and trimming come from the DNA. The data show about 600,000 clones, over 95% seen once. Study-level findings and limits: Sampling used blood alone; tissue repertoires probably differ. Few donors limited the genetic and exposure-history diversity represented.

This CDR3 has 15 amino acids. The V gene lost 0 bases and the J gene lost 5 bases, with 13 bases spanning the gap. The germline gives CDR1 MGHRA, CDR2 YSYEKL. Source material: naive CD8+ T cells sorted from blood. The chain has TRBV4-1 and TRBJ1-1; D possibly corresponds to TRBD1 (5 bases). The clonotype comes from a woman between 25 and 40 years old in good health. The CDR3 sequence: CASSQDAIGDTEAFF. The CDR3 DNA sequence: TGCGCCAGCAGCCAAGATGCAATAGGGGATACTGAAGCTTTCTTT.